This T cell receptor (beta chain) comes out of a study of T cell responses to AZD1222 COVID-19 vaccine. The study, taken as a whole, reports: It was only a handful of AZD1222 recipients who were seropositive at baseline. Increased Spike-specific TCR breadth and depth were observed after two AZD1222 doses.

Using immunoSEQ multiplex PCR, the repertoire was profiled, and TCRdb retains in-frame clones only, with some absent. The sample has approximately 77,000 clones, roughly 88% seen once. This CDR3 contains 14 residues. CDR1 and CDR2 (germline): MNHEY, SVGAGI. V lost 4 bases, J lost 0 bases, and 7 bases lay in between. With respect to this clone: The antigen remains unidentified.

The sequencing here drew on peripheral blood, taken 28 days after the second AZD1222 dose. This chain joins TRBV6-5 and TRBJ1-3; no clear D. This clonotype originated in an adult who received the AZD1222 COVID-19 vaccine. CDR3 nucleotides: TGTGCCAGCAGTTCCAGGCGCTCTGGAAACACCATATATTTT. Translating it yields CASSSRRSGNTIYF.